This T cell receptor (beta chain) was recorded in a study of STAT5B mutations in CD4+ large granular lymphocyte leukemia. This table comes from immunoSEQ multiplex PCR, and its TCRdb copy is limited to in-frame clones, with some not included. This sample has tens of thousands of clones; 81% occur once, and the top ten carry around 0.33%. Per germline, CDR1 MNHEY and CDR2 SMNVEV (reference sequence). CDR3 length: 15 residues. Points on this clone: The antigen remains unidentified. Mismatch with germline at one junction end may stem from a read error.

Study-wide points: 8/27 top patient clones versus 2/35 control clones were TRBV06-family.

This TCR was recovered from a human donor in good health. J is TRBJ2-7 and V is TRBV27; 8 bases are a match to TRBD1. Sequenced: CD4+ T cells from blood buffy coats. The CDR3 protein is CATSFVGQGSYEQYF. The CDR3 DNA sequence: TGTGCCACCAGTTTCGTAGGACAGGGCTCCTACGAGCAGTACTTC.